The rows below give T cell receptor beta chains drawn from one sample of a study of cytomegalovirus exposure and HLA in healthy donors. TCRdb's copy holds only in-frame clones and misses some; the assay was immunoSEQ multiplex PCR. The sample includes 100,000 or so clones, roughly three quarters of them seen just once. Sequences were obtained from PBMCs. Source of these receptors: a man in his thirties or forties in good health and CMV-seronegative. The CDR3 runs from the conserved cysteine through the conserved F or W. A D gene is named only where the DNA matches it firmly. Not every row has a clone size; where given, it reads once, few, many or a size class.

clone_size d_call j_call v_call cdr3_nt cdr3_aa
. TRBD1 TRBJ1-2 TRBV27 TGTGCCAGCAGCCACTACAGGGGAGCGAACTATGGCTACACCTTC CASSHYRGANYGYTF
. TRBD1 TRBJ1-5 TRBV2 TGTGCCAGCAGTGGGGAAGGGGGCCAGCCCCAGCATTTT CASSGEGGQPQHF
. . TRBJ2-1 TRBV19 TGTGCCAGTAGTATAGACAGGGGATGGGGATCGGACAATGAGCAGTTCTTC CASSIDRGWGSDNEQFF
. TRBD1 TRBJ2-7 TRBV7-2 TGTGCCAGCAGCTTAGGCTTAGGGACAGGGGGTTACGAGCAGTACTTC CASSLGLGTGGYEQYF
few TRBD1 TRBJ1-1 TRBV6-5 TGTGCCAGCAGTTCCGGACAGGGCTGGACTGAAGCTTTCTTT CASSSGQGWTEAFF
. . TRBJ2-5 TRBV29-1 TGCAGCGTCAAGGAGGGCCAAGAGACCCAGTACTTC CSVKEGQETQYF
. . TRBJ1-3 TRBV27 TGTGCCAGCGGGCCGGATAGGGGCCCCTCTGGAAACACCATATATTTT CASGPDRGPSGNTIYF
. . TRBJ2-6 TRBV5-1 TGCGCCAGTCACCTCGGACAGACCTCTGGGGCCAACGTCCTGACTTTC CASHLGQTSGANVLTF
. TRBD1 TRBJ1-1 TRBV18 TGTGCCAGCTCTCCAGACAGGGCCTCCACTGAAGCTTTCTTT CASSPDRASTEAFF
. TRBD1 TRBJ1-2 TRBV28 TGTGCCAGCAGTTTCGGGACAGGGGGCTCCCTCTATGGCTACACCTTC CASSFGTGGSLYGYTF
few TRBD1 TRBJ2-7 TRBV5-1 TGCGCCAGCAGCTACCAAGGACAGGCCTACGAGCAGTACTTC CASSYQGQAYEQYF
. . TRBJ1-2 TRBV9 TGTGCCAGCAGCGTAGGGATAGGGGCTAACTATGGCTACACCTTC CASSVGIGANYGYTF
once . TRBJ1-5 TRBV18 TGTGCCAGCTCACCGGGCAGTTTGGAGCCCCAGCATTTT CASSPGSLEPQHF
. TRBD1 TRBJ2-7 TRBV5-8 TGTGCCAGCAGCTATGCACAGGGGACCCACGAGCAGTACTTC CASSYAQGTHEQYF
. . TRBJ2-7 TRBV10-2 TGCGCCAGCAGTGACCCCGGGAATTCCTACGAGCAGTACTTC CASSDPGNSYEQYF
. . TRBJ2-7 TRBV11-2 TGTGCCAGCAGTCCTCGGCCCAGGGGTGGGGAGCAGTACTTC CASSPRPRGGEQYF
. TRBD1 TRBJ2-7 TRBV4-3 TGCGCCAGCAGCACGGGACAGGGCTCCTACGAGCAGTACTTC CASSTGQGSYEQYF
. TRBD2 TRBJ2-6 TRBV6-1 TGTGCCAGCAGTGACTTGCTAGCGGGAGGCTCCTCTTCTGGGGCCAACGTCCTGACTTTC CASSDLLAGGSSSGANVLTF
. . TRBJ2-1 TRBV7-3 TGTGCCAGCAGCTTCGGACAGCCCAATGAGCAGTTCTTC CASSFGQPNEQFF
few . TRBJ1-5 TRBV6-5 TGTGCCAGCAGTTACTCTGGGCAGGGATCGGCGCCCCAGCATTTT CASSYSGQGSAPQHF
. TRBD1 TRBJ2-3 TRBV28 TGTGCCAGCAGCTGGACAGGGTTTAAGACAGATACGCAGTATTTT CASSWTGFKTDTQYF
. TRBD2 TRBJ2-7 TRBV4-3 TGCGCCAGCAGCCAAGCCGGGACTAGCGGGAGCTACGAGCAGTACTTC CASSQAGTSGSYEQYF
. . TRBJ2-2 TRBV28 TGTGCCAGCAGTTTGGCAGGGGCGGTTTACGAGACCGGGGAGCTGTTTTTT CASSLAGAVYETGELFF
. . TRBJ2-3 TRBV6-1 TGTGCCAGCAGCGCCCGAAGATCTAGTGAAGATACGCAGTATTTT CASSARRSSEDTQYF
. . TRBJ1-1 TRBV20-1 TGCAGTGCTAGAGCCCGGACTGAAGCTTTCTTT CSARARTEAFF
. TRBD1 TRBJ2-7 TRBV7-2 TGTGCCAGCAGCCGTACAGGGGTCCCCTACGAGCAGTACTTC CASSRTGVPYEQYF
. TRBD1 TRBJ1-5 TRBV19 TGTGCCAGTATAAAGGGACAGGGTATTCTCCAGGGTCAGCCCCAGCATTTT CASIKGQGILQGQPQHF
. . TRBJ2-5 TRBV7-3 TGTGCCAGCAGCTTAGTGGCAGGTCCAGGGCAAGAGACCCAGTACTTC CASSLVAGPGQETQYF
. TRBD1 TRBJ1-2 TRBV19 TGTGCCAGTAGTATTTCAGGGGGGCGCGTCTATGGCTACACCTTC CASSISGGRVYGYTF
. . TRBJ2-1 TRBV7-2 TGTGCCAGCAGCTTAGCGAGCAGGGTGGGGAATGAGCAGTTCTTC CASSLASRVGNEQFF
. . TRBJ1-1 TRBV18 TGTGCCAGCTCTCCCCTTGGCAGTTCGAACACTGAAGCTTTCTTT CASSPLGSSNTEAFF
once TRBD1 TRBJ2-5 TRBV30 TGTGCCTGGAGTGTACGGGACAGTAGGACCCAGTACTTC CAWSVRDSRTQYF
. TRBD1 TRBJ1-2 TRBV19 TGTGCCAGTATTCCCGGGACAGCTAACTATGGCTACACCTTC CASIPGTANYGYTF
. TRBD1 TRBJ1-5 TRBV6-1 TGTGCCAGCAGTGAAGAGGGGACAGGGAGCGAGCCCCAGCATTTT CASSEEGTGSEPQHF
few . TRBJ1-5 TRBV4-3 TGCGCCAGCAGCCAAGATATCCAGGGCGCGCAGCCCCAGCATTTT CASSQDIQGAQPQHF
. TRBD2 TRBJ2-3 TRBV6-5 TGTGCCAGCAGGGTACTAGCGGGGGCGGGGACGCAGTATTTT CASRVLAGAGTQYF
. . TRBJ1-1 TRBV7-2 TGTGCCAGCAGCTTAAGGGGGACTGAAGCTTTCTTT CASSLRGTEAFF
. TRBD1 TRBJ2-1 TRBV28 TGTGCCAGCAGGGGACAGGACAGGGACAATGAGCAGTTCTTC CASRGQDRDNEQFF
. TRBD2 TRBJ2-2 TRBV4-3 TGCGCCAGCAGCCAATCTCGCGGGGGAGGATACACCGGGGAGCTGTTTTTT CASSQSRGGGYTGELFF
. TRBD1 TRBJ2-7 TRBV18 TGTGCCAGCTCACCAGAGACAGGGGGCGCCGAGCAGTACTTC CASSPETGGAEQYF
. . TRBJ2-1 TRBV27 TGTGCCAGCAGTTTAGCGGGGGCAATAAAAGGGGAGCAGTTCTTC CASSLAGAIKGEQFF
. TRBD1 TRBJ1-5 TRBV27 TGTGCCAGCAGTTTCCCGCAAAGGACAGGCCGAGATTATAGCAATCAGCCCCAGCATTTT CASSFPQRTGRDYSNQPQHF
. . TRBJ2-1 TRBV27 TGTGCCAGCAAAAGGTCTCGGGAGACCTACAATGAGCAGTTCTTC CASKRSRETYNEQFF
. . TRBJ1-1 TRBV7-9 TGTGCCAGCAGCTTGGGGAGGGAGCCACCTGAAGCTTTCTTT CASSLGREPPEAFF
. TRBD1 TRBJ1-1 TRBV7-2 TGTGCCAGCAGCTTCTCCGGGACAGGGTACACTGAAGCTTTCTTT CASSFSGTGYTEAFF
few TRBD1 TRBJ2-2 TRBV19 TGTGCCAGTAGACGGACAGGGGGATCCGGGGAGCTGTTTTTT CASRRTGGSGELFF
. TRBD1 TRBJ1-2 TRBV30 TGTGCCGGCCGGGACAGGGGCGGGTATGGCTACACCTTC CAGRDRGGYGYTF
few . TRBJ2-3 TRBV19 TGTGCCAGCAGCATTAAGGGGGGGCCCGCGCCTTATGGTCTCTATTTT CASSIKGGPAPYGLYF
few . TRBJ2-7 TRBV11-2 TGTGCCAGCACCCCCAAGCGTGGCAACGAGCAGTACTTC CASTPKRGNEQYF
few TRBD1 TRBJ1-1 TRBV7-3 TGTGCCAGCAGCAGAGGACAGGGCAGGGAGGCTTTCTTT CASSRGQGREAFF